This section outlines one T cell receptor beta chain sequence together with its context. Authors' analysis steps: Reference gene primer amplification gave nucleated cell count estimates. Sequencing was performed with immunoSEQ multiplex PCR; in TCRdb, only in-frame clones are kept and a portion is missing. V, J and clone size derive from that table, while D and trimming were established from the DNA sequence. In the table there are 90,000 to 120,000 clones, roughly 90% of which are singletons. The entry originates in a study of blood T cell repertoires in COVID-19. Unmatched junction bases numbered 5, after V lost 1 base and J lost 2 bases. Germline V CDR1 and CDR2: SGHAT, FQNNGV. This CDR3 region has 16 residues.

The chain uses TRBV11-2 and TRBJ2-1; 7 bases line up with TRBD2. The sample was peripheral blood. The sequence was collected from a man aged 40-50 years with active or convalescent COVID-19. Written as DNA, the CDR3 is TGTGCCAGCAGCTTAGGGGGTAGCGGGCCCTACAATGAGCAGTTCTTC. The encoded protein is CASSLGGSGPYNEQFF. Complete variable domain (other parts from reference TRBV11-2 and TRBJ2-1): EAGVAQSPRYKIIEKRQSVAFWCNPISGHATLYWYQQILGQGPKLLIQFQNNGVVDDSQLPKDRFSAERLKGVDSTLKIQPAKLEDSAVYLCASSLGGSGPYNEQFFGPGTRLTVL.